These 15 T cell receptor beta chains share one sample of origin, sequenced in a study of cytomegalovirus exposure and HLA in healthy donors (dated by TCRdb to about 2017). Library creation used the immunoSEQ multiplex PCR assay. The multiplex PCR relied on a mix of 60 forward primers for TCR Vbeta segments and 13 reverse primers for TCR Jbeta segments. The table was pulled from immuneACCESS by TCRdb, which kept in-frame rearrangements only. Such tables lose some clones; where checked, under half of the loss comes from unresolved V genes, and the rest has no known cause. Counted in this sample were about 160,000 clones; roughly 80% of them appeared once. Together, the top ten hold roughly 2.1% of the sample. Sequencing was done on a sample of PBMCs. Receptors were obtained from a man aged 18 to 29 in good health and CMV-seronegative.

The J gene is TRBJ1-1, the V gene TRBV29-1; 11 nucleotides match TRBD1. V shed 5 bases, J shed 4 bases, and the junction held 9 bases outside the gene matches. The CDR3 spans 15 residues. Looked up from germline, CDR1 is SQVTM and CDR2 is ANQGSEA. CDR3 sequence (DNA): TGCAGCGTTCCCGGGACAGGGGGAGGCAGCACTGAAGCTTTCTTT. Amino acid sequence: CSVPGTGGGSTEAFF. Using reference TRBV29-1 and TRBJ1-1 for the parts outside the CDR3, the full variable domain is SAVISQKPSRDICQRGTSLTIQCQVDSQVTMMFWYRQQPGQSLTLIATANQGSEATYESGFVIDKFPISRPNLTFSTLTVSNMSPEDSSIYLCSVPGTGGGSTEAFFGQGTRLTVV.

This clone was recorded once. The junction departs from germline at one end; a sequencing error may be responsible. The CDR3 nucleotides are TGTGCTAGCAGCCTACTAGCGGGGGACGCAGATACGCAGTATTTT. Amino acids: CASSLLAGDADTQYF. This sequence joins TRBV7-7 and TRBJ2-3, with 11 bases aligning to TRBD2. Germline V CDR1 and CDR2: SSHAT, FNYEAQ (reference sequence). This CDR3 contains 15 residues.

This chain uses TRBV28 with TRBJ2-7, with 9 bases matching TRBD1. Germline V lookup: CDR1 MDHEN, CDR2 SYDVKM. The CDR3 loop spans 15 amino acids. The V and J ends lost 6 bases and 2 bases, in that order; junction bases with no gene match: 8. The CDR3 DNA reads TGTGCCAGCAGAATAGGGAACAGGGGGCCCTACGAGCAGTACTTC. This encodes CASRIGNRGPYEQYF.

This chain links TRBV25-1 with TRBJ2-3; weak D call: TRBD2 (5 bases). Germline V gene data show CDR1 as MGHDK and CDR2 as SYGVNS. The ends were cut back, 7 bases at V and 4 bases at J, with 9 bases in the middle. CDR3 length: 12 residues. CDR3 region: CASKGSADTQYF. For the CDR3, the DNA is TGTGCCAGCAAAGGGAGCGCAGATACGCAGTATTTT.

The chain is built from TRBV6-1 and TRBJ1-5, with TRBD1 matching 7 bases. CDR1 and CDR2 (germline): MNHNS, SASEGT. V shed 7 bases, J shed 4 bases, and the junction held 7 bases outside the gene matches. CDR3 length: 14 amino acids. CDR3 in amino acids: CASTLGQINQPQHF. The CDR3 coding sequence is TGTGCCAGCACCTTGGGACAGATTAATCAGCCCCAGCATTTT.

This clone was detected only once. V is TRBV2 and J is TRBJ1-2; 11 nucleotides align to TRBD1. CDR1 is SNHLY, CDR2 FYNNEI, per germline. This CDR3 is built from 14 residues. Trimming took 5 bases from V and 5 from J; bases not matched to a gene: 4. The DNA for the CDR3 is TGTGCCAGCAGTCGGACAGGGGGCCCTTATGGCTACACCTTC. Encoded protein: CASSRTGGPYGYTF.

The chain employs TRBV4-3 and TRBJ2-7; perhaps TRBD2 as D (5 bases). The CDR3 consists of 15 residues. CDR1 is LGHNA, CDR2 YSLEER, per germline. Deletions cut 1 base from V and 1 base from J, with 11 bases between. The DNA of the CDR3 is TGCGCCAGCAGCCAAGTGTGGCGGGCATCCTACGAGCAGTACTTC. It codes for CASSQVWRASYEQYF.

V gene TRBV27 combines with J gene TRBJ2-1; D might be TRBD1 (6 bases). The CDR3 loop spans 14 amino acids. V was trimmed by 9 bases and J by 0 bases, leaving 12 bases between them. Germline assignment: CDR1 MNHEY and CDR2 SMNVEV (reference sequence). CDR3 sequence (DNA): TGTGCCAGTTCAAGGGGGAGCTCCTACAATGAGCAGTTCTTC. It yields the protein CASSRGSSYNEQFF.

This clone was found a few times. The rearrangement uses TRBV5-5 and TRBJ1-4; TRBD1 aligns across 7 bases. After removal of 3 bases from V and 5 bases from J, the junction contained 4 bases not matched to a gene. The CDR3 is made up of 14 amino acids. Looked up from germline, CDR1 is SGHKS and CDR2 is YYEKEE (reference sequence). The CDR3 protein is CASSSTGQNEKLFF. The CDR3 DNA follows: TGTGCCAGCAGCTCGACGGGACAGAATGAAAAACTGTTTTTT.

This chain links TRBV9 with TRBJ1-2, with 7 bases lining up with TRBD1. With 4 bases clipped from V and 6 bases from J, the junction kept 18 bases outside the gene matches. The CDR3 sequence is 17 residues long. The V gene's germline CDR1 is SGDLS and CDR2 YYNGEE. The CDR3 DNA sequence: TGTGCCAGCAGCCCCAGGACAGGCCCTTCACCACCAGATGGCTACACCTTC. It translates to CASSPRTGPSPPDGYTF. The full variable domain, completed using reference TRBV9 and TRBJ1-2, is DSGVTQTPKHLITATGQRVTLRCSPRSGDLSVYWYQQSLDQGLQFLIQYYNGEERAKGNILERFSAQQFPDLHSELNLSSLELGDSALYFCASSPRTGPSPPDGYTFGSGTRLTVV.

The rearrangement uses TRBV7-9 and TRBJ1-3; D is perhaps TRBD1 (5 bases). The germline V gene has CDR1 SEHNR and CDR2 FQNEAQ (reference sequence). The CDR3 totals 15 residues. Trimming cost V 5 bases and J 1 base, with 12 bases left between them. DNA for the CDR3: TGTGCCAGCAGCGGGGCGGGGGGATCTGGAAACACCATATATTTT. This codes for CASSGAGGSGNTIYF.

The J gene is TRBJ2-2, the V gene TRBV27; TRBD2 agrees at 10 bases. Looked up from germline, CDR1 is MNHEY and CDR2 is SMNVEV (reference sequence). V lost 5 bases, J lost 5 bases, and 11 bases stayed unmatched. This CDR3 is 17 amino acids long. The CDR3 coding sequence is TGTGCCAGCAGTAACCCCGCGGCTAGCGGGAGAACCGGGGAGCTGTTTTTT. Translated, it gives CASSNPAASGRTGELFF.

Here the CDR3 DNA reads TGTGCCAGCAGTCCGGGACAGCAGCCCCAGCATTTT. This codes for CASSPGQQPQHF. The rearrangement uses TRBV28 and TRBJ1-5; 7 bases are shared with TRBD1. This CDR3 has 12 residues. V lost 5 bases to trimming and J lost 7 bases; unmatched junction nucleotides: 2. The germline CDR1 and CDR2 sequences are MDHEN and SYDVKM.

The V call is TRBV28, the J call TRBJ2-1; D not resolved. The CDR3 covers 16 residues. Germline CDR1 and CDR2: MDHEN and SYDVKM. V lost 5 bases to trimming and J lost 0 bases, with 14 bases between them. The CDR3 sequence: CASSPLAASSYNEQFF. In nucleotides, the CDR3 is TGTGCCAGCAGTCCATTGGCGGCTAGCTCCTACAATGAGCAGTTCTTC.

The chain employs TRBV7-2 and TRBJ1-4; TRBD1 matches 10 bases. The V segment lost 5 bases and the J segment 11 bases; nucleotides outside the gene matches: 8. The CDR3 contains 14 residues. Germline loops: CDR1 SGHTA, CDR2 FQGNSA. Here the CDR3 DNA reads TGTGCCAGCAGCCGGACAGGGGGAGTCGAGAAACTGTTTTTT. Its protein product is CASSRTGGVEKLFF. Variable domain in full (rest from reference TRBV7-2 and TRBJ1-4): GAGVSQSPSNKVTEKGKDVELRCDPISGHTALYWYRQSLGQGLEFLIYFQGNSAPDKSGLPSDRFSAERTGGSVSTLTIQRTQQEDSAVYLCASSRTGGVEKLFFGSGTQLSVL.